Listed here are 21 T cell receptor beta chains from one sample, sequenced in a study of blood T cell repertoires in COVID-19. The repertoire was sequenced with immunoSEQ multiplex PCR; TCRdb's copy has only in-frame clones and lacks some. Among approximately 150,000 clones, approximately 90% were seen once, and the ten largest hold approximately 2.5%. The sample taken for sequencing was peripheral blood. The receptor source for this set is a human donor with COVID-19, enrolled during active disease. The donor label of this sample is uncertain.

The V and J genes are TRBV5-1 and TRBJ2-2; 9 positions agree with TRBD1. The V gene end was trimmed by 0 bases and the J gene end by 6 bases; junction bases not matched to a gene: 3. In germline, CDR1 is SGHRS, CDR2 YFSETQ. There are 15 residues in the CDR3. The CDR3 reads CASSLGDREAGELFF. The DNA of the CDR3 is TGCGCCAGCAGCTTGGGGGACAGGGAGGCCGGGGAGCTGTTTTTT.

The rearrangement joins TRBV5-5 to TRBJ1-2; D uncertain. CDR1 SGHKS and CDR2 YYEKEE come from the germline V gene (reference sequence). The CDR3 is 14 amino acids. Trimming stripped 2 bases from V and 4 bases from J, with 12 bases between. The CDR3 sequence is CASSLEAGGYGYTF. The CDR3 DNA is TGTGCCAGCAGCTTAGAGGCAGGAGGCTATGGCTACACCTTC.

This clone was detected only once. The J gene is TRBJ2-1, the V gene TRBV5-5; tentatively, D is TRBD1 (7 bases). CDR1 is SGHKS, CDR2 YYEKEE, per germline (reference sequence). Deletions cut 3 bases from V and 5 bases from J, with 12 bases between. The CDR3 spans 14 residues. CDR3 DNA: TGTGCCAGCAGCTATCGGGGGACAGACAATGAGCAGTTCTTC. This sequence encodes CASSYRGTDNEQFF.

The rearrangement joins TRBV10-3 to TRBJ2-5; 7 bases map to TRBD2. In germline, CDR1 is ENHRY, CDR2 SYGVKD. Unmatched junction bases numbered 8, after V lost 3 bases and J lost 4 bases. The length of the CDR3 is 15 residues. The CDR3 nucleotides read TGTGCCATCAGTGAAGGTCTAGCGGAAGGAGAGACCCAGTACTTC. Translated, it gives CAISEGLAEGETQYF.

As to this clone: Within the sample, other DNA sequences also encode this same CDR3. The CDR3 sequence: CASSRDREETQYF. Written as DNA, the CDR3 is TGTGCCAGCAGCCGGGACAGGGAAGAGACCCAGTACTTC. The rearrangement joins TRBV7-3 to TRBJ2-5; 9 positions match TRBD1. This CDR3 comprises 13 residues. Looked up from germline, CDR1 is SGHTA and CDR2 is FQGTGA. V lost 5 bases and J lost 3; bases outside the gene matches: 1.

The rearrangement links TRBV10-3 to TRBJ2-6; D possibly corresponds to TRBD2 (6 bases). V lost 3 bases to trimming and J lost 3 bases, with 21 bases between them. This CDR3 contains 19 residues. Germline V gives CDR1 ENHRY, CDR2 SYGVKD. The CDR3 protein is CAISDLSWGGGFGANVLTF. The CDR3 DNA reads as TGTGCCATCAGTGATTTATCGTGGGGAGGTGGTTTTGGGGCCAACGTCCTGACTTTC.

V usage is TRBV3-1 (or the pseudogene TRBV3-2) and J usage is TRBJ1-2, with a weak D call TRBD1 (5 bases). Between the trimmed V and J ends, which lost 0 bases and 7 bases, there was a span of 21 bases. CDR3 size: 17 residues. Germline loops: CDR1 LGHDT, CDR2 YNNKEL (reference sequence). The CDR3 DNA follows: TGTGCCAGCAGCCAAGATCAGGGAGGGGCGATTTCGTCTGGCTACACCTTC. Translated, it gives CASSQDQGGAISSGYTF.

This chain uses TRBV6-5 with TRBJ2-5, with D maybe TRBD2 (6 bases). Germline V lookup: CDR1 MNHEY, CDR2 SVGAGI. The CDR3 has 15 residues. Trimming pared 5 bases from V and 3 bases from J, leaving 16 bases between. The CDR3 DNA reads TGTGCCAGCAGTCGCGGCGGAGGGGTAGAAGAGACCCAGTACTTC. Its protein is CASSRGGGVEETQYF.

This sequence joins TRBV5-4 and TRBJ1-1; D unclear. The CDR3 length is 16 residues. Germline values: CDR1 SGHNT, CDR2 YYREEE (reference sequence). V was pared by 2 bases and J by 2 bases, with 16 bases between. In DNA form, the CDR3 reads TGTGCCAGCAGCTTCCCGACCGGGAGGGCCAACACTGAAGCTTTCTTT. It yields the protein CASSFPTGRANTEAFF.

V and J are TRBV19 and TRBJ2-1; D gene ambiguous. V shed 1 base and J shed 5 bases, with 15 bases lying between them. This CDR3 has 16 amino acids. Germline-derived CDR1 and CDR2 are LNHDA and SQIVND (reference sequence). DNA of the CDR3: TGTGCCAGTAGTATAGCACAATACCCCCCCCACAATGAGCAGTTCTTC. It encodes CASSIAQYPPHNEQFF.

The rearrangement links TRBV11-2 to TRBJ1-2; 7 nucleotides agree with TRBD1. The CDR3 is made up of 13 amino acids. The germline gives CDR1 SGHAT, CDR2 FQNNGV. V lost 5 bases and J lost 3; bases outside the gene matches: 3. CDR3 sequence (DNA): TGTGCCAGCAGCATTCAGGGGGACTATGGCTACACCTTC. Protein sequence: CASSIQGDYGYTF.

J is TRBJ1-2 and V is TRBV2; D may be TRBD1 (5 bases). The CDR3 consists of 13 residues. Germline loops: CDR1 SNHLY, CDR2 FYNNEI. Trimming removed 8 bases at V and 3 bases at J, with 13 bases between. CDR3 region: CASDGRGYYGYTF. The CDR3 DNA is TGTGCCAGCGACGGAAGGGGCTACTATGGCTACACCTTC. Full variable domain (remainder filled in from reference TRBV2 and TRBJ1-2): EPEVTQTPSHQVTQMGQEVILRCVPISNHLYFYWYRQILGQKVEFLVSFYNNEISEKSEIFDDQFSVERPDGSNFTLKIRSTKLEDSAMYFCASDGRGYYGYTFGSGTRLTVV.

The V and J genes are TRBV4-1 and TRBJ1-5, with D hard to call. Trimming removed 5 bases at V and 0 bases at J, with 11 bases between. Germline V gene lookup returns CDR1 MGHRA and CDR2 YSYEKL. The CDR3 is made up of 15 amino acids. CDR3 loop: CASSGGTYSNQPQHF. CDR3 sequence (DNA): TGCGCCAGCAGCGGAGGAACCTATAGCAATCAGCCCCAGCATTTT.

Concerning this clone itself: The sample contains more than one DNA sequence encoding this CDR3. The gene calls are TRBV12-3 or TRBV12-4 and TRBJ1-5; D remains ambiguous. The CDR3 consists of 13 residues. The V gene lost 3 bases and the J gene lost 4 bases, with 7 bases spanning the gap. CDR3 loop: CASSFTGNQPQHF. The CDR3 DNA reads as TGTGCCAGCAGTTTCACGGGGAATCAGCCCCAGCATTTT.

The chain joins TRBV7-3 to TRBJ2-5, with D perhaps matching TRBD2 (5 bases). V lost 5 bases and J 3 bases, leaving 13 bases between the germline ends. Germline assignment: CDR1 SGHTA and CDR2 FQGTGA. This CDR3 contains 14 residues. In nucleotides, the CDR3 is TGTGCCAGCAGCCTAGCCGGACGGGAAGAGACCCAGTACTTC. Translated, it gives CASSLAGREETQYF.

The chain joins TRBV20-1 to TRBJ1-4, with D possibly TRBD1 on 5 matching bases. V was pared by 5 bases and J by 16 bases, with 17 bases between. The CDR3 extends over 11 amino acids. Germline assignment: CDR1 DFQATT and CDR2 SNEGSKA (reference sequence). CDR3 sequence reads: CSARLGARWFF. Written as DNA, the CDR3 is TGCAGTGCTCGACTAGGGGCCCGATGGTTTTTT.

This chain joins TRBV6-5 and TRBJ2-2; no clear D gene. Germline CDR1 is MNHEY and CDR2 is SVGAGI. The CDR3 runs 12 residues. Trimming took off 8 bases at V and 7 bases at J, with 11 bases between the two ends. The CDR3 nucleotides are TGTGCCAGCCGCGAGAGTAGCGGGGAGCTGTTTTTT. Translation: CASRESSGELFF.

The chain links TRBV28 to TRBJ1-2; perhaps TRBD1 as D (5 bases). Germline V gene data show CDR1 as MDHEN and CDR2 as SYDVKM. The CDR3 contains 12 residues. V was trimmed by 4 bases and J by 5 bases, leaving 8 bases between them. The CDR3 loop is CASSSDKYGYTF. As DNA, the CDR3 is TGTGCCAGCAGTTCGGACAAGTATGGCTACACCTTC.

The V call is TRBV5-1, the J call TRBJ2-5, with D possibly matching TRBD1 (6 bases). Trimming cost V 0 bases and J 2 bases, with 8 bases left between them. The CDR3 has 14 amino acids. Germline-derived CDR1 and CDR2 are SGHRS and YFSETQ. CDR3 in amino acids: CASSLDGTQETQYF. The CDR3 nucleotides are TGCGCCAGCAGCTTGGATGGGACACAAGAGACCCAGTACTTC.

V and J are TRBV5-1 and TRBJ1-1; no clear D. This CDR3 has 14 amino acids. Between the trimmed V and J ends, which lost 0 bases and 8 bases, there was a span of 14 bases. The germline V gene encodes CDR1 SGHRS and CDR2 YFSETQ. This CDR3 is CASSLVAESEEAFF. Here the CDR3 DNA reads TGCGCCAGCAGCTTGGTGGCGGAAAGCGAGGAAGCTTTCTTT.

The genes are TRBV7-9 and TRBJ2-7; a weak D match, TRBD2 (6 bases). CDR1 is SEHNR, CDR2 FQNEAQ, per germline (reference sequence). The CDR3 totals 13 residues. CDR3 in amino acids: CATPAGPDGVQYF. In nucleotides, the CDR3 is TGTGCTACCCCCGCGGGGCCGGACGGAGTGCAGTACTTC.